This TCR beta chain was recorded in a study of blood T cells in healthy people across ages. Trimming stripped 0 bases from V and 5 bases from J, with 14 bases between. CDR1 is DFQATT, CDR2 SNEGSKA, per germline (reference sequence). This CDR3 region has 14 residues. The second PCR ran about 6 to 12 cycles with a sample-barcoded 5' primer and J-beta primers. Via MiXCR, TCRdb re-called the 5' RACE reads, giving one row per CDR3 protein. The data show roughly 790,000 distinct CDR3 sequences, roughly 45% seen once. This clonotype was observed a handful of times. Sequencing was carried out using blood. This chain uses TRBV20-1 with TRBJ2-7; perhaps TRBD1 as D (6 bases). The receptor's source is a woman aged 55-70 years in good health. CDR3: CSARDRNRAHEQYF. CDR3 sequence (DNA): TGCAGTGCTAGAGATCGGAACAGGGCCCACGAGCAGTACTTC.